This TCR beta chain was captured by sequencing in a study of T cells in Graves' hyperthyroidism and ophthalmopathy. This clonotype was seen at least ten times. The investigators amplified TCR beta CDR3 regions from RNA transcripts. TCR CDR3 regions were first amplified by RT-PCR with HTBI primers. MiXCR, run by TCRdb on the multiplex PCR reads, gives a single entry per CDR3 protein. Of about 570,000 distinct CDR3 sequences detected, about 43% appear once; the ten largest clones hold around 20%. Trimming cost V 3 bases and J 8 bases, with 16 bases left between them. CDR1 and CDR2 (germline): SEHNR, FQNEAQ (reference sequence). The CDR3 runs to 15 residues.

This receptor was taken from an adult woman with Graves' disease, either hyperthyroidism or ophthalmopathy (not recorded which). Specimen: peripheral blood or thyroid tissue (not recorded which). The chain carries TRBV7-9 and TRBJ2-2, with D possibly TRBD2 on 5 matching bases. CDR3 DNA: TGTGCCAGCAGCTTCCCGCGGGTTGGCACGGGGGAGCTGTTTTTT. Translating it yields CASSFPRVGTGELFF.